One sample yielded the 27 T cell receptor beta chains listed below, sequenced in a study of T cells in Graves' hyperthyroidism and ophthalmopathy. Regions amplified from RNA transcripts were the TCR beta CDR3 regions. Primed by the HTBI set, a first-round RT-PCR was run on the TCR CDR3. TCRdb processed the multiplex PCR reads anew with MiXCR; each CDR3 protein has one entry. The sample lists hundreds of thousands of distinct CDR3 sequences, roughly 45% occurring once. Sequencing was performed on peripheral blood or thyroid tissue (not recorded which). Every receptor here comes from an adult man with Graves' disease, either hyperthyroidism or ophthalmopathy (not recorded which).

This clonotype was counted a single time. This chain uses TRBV24-1 with TRBJ2-5, with D tentatively TRBD2 (7 bases). V dropped 12 bases and J dropped 1 base, with 26 bases sitting between them. Germline CDR1 KGHDR, CDR2 SFDVKD. This CDR3 contains 17 residues. CDR3 protein: CAAGQAGAVNSQETQYF. The CDR3 coding sequence is TGTGCCGCCGGGCAGGCGGGGGCAGTTAACTCCCAAGAGACCCAGTACTTC.

In its sample, this clonotype was seen once. This may be a read error, as it is one base from a much larger clone. The CDR3 DNA reads as TGTGCCAGCAAGGAAAGTGTCAGGAACACTGAAGCTTTCTTT. Translating gives CASKESVRNTEAFF. This sequence joins TRBV7-6 and TRBJ1-1; D is ambiguous. Deletions cut 7 bases from V and 1 base from J, with 13 bases between. Germline values: CDR1 SGHVS, CDR2 FNYEAQ. CDR3 length equals 14 residues.

This sequence joins TRBV5-1 and TRBJ2-2, with D hard to call. The germline gives CDR1 SGHRS, CDR2 YFSETQ. Trimming removed 4 bases from V and 5 bases from J, with 15 bases in between. The CDR3 covers 15 residues. Written as DNA, the CDR3 is TGCGCCAGCAGCCAAGATCACGGGTCTACCGGGGAGCTGTTTTTT. Translation gives CASSQDHGSTGELFF.

This chain connects TRBV6-6 to TRBJ2-7; 8 nucleotides align to TRBD1. The CDR3 is 14 amino acids. V lost 7 bases, J lost 1 base, and 6 bases stayed unmatched. Germline CDR1 MNHNY, CDR2 SVGAGI (reference sequence). This CDR3 is CASTGTGNSYEQYF. As DNA, the CDR3 is TGTGCCAGCACCGGGACAGGTAATTCCTACGAGCAGTACTTC.

This clonotype came up once. In DNA form, the CDR3 reads TGCAGCGTTGAACCCCCAGGGAAAGGCTACACCTTC. Its translation is CSVEPPGKGYTF. V and J are TRBV29-1 and TRBJ1-2, with D possibly TRBD1 on 5 matching bases. In germline, CDR1 is SQVTM, CDR2 ANQGSEA. The CDR3 totals 12 residues. Trimming took 2 bases from V and 8 from J, leaving 12 bases between them.

The V gene is TRBV29-1, the J gene TRBJ2-7, with D possibly being TRBD1 (7 bases). Germline V gives CDR1 SQVTM, CDR2 ANQGSEA. V was pared by 3 bases and J by 5 bases, with 14 bases between. This CDR3 comprises 13 residues. The CDR3 nucleotides are TGCAGCGTTGAGTCTCAGGGGGGCGACGAGCAGTACTTC. This codes for CSVESQGGDEQYF.

The chain uses TRBV7-2 and TRBJ2-5; 7 positions match TRBD1. The J call may be incorrect, as the DNA end agrees better with TRBJ2-1. There are 14 residues in the CDR3. Per the germline V gene, CDR1 is SGHTA and CDR2 is FQGNSA. The CDR3 DNA reads as TGTGCCAGCAGCTTAGACCACAGGGGCAATGAGCAGTTCTTC. Protein sequence: CASSLDHRGNEQFF.

This clonotype was found many times. Compared with germline, one end of the junction differs, possibly owing to a read error. The chain recombines TRBV2 with TRBJ1-5; no clear D gene. The CDR3 length is 12 residues. Germline CDR1 reads SNHLY; CDR2 reads FYNNEI. Here the CDR3 DNA reads TGCGCCAGCAGTGAGGGAGGTCAGCCCCAGCATTTT. Its translation: CASSEGGQPQHF.

V is TRBV7-9 and J is TRBJ2-7; 8 nucleotides align to TRBD2. The V and J ends lost 5 bases and 7 bases, in that order; junction bases with no gene match: 10. Germline CDR1 SEHNR, CDR2 FQNEAQ (reference sequence). The CDR3 extends over 14 amino acids. This chain's CDR3 is CASSRTSPLSEQYF. The CDR3, as DNA: TGTGCCAGCAGCAGGACTAGCCCACTGTCGGAGCAGTACTTC.

This chain uses TRBV6-1 with TRBJ2-7; TRBD1 matches at 9 bases. The CDR3 runs 16 residues. J was trimmed by 2 bases and V by 6 bases; bases with no gene match: 11. Germline CDR1 and CDR2: MNHNS and SASEGT. In DNA form, the CDR3 reads TGTGCCAGCAGCCTATCGACAGGGGGGCGACCCTACGAGCAGTACTTC. Translation gives CASSLSTGGRPYEQYF.

V usage is TRBV10-3 and J usage is TRBJ2-7; 7 bases are a match to TRBD1. This CDR3 has 16 residues. V trimming: 2 bases; J trimming: 0 bases; junction bases outside the gene matches: 7. From germline, CDR1 is ENHRY and CDR2 SYGVKD. CDR3 region: CAISEPLTGNSYEQYF. As DNA, the CDR3 is TGTGCCATCAGTGAGCCCCTGACAGGGAACTCCTACGAGCAGTACTTC.

Regarding this clonotype: Sequence at one end of the junction differs from germline and may be a read error. The chain is built from TRBV4-1 and TRBJ1-5, with D hard to call. This CDR3 comprises 16 residues. Looked up from germline, CDR1 is MGHRA and CDR2 is YSYEKL. Written as DNA, the CDR3 is TGTGCCAGCTCACCCTATGAAACGGCAGGCAATCAGCCCCAGCATTTT. Protein product: CASSPYETAGNQPQHF.

This sequence joins TRBV12-3 or TRBV12-4 and TRBJ1-4; 7 bases align to TRBD1. With V trimmed by 4 bases and J by 4 bases, 3 bases remained unmatched. This CDR3 has 14 amino acids. The CDR3: CASSWAGGNEKLFF. In DNA, the CDR3 is TGTGCCAGCAGTTGGGCAGGGGGTAATGAAAAACTGTTTTTT.

This clonotype was detected only a few times. The gene calls are TRBV7-8 and TRBJ1-2, with D perhaps matching TRBD1 (5 bases). V was shortened by 5 bases and J by 4 bases, with 11 bases between the two germline ends. The CDR3 totals 13 residues. The germline CDR1 and CDR2 sequences are SGHVS and FQNEAQ. The CDR3 sequence is CASSARGRYGYTF. CDR3 DNA: TGTGCCAGCAGCGCAAGGGGCCGCTATGGCTACACCTTC.

This chain connects TRBV7-9 to TRBJ2-5, with D unclear. This CDR3 comprises 12 residues. Germline V CDR1 and CDR2: SEHNR, FQNEAQ (reference sequence). V gave up 4 bases and J gave up 5 bases, with 8 bases separating them. The CDR3 sequence: CASSSPRETQYF. The CDR3 nucleotides read TGTGCCAGCAGCTCGCCTAGGGAGACCCAGTACTTC.

CDR3 coding DNA: TGTGCCAGCAGCCCACAGGGGCGGGAGCTGTTTTTT. Translation gives CASSPQGRELFF. The chain employs TRBV7-2 and TRBJ2-2; TRBD1 aligns across 7 bases. The CDR3 runs 12 residues. J lost 9 bases, V lost 5 bases, and 3 bases had no gene match. CDR1 is SGHTA, CDR2 FQGNSA, per germline.

The chain couples TRBV9 to TRBJ1-6; D is perhaps TRBD1 (5 bases). V gave up 7 bases and J gave up 17 bases, with 22 bases separating them. This CDR3 spans 13 amino acids. Looked up from germline, CDR1 is SGDLS and CDR2 is YYNGEE. The CDR3 sequence is CASAAVLWGPVHF. Here the CDR3 DNA reads TGTGCCAGCGCAGCAGTCCTCTGGGGACCGGTCCACTTT.

This clonotype was counted a single time. The rearrangement joins TRBV12-3 or TRBV12-4 to TRBJ1-1; 8 bases agree with TRBD1. J was trimmed by 8 bases and V by 6 bases; bases with no gene match: 14. The CDR3 is made up of 15 amino acids. As DNA, the CDR3 is TGTGCCAGCAGCCAAGTCGGAAGCCGGGACAGGGAAGCTTTCTTT. It translates to CASSQVGSRDREAFF.

This clonotype was detected only a few times. The rearrangement uses TRBV5-1 and TRBJ2-2, with 8 positions matching TRBD1. V lost 1 base, J lost 3 bases, and 5 bases stayed unmatched. This CDR3 is 16 amino acids long. Germline-derived CDR1 and CDR2 are SGHRS and YFSETQ. The CDR3: CASSLSGTGHTGELFF. The CDR3 region has the DNA TGCGCCAGCAGCTTGTCCGGGACAGGACACACCGGGGAGCTGTTTTTT.

The chain combines TRBV2 with TRBJ1-1; 11 bases fit TRBD1. The CDR3 contains 12 residues. Germline-derived CDR1 and CDR2 are SNHLY and FYNNEI. The J segment lost 10 bases and the V segment lost 4 bases, leaving 2 bases of the junction unmatched. This CDR3 is CASSGGTGGAFF. CDR3 bases: TGTGCCAGCAGTGGGGGGACAGGGGGAGCTTTCTTT.

The chain couples TRBV19 to TRBJ1-2; D may be TRBD1 (6 bases). V gave up 6 bases and J gave up 4 bases, with 18 bases separating them. Germline CDR1 is LNHDA and CDR2 is SQIVND (reference sequence). The CDR3 totals 15 residues. CDR3 in DNA: TGTGCCAGTAGCCCCCCGGGTGGGGGCGCCTATGGCTACACCTTC. Residues: CASSPPGGGAYGYTF.

The chain combines TRBV19 with TRBJ1-2, with 9 bases aligning to TRBD1. CDR3 size: 14 residues. The germline gives CDR1 LNHDA, CDR2 SQIVND (reference sequence). V shed 11 bases and J 4 bases; nucleotides not matched to a gene: 11. The CDR3 DNA reads TGTGCCGCCCAACCTCCGGGACAGGGCTATGGCTACACCTTC. It is translated as CAAQPPGQGYGYTF.

The sample holds many counts of this clonotype. This chain uses TRBV7-8 with TRBJ1-1; D call uncertain. Trimming removed 2 bases from V and 5 bases from J, with 9 bases in between. This CDR3 spans 13 amino acids. The germline V gene encodes CDR1 SGHVS and CDR2 FQNEAQ. The CDR3 protein is CASSLLSGTEAFF. CDR3 DNA: TGTGCCAGCAGCTTACTGTCGGGGACTGAAGCTTTCTTT.

V usage is TRBV2 and J usage is TRBJ1-1; TRBD1 agrees at 7 bases. Per germline, CDR1 SNHLY and CDR2 FYNNEI. Losses at the gene ends were 6 bases for V and 3 bases for J; bases not matched to a gene: 13. This CDR3 is built from 16 residues. DNA of the CDR3: TGTGCCAGCAGACCCGGGTTACAGGGGAAGGACACTGAAGCTTTCTTT. Translation gives CASRPGLQGKDTEAFF. The full variable domain, its missing parts supplied by reference TRBV2 and TRBJ1-1, is EPEVTQTPSHQVTQMGQEVILRCVPISNHLYFYWYRQILGQKVEFLVSFYNNEISEKSEIFDDQFSVERPDGSNFTLKIRSTKLEDSAMYFCASRPGLQGKDTEAFFGQGTRLTVV.

The table lists this clonotype with a few counts. V and J are TRBV20-1 and TRBJ1-4; D is unclear. The length of the CDR3 is 11 residues. Per germline, CDR1 DFQATT and CDR2 SNEGSKA (reference sequence). Trimming took 5 bases from V and 5 from J, leaving 6 bases between them. CDR3 nucleotides: TGCAGTGCTGCCCTGAATGAAAAACTGTTTTTT. This translates into CSAALNEKLFF.

The CDR3 protein is CASSEKSVDRRQETQYF. The DNA for the CDR3 is TGTGCCAGCAGTGAAAAGAGTGTGGACAGGAGGCAAGAGACCCAGTACTTC. This chain uses TRBV25-1 with TRBJ2-5; 7 bases are shared with TRBD1. This CDR3 has 17 amino acids. The ends lost 2 bases at V and 2 bases at J; junction bases unmatched: 11. CDR1 and CDR2 (germline): MGHDK, SYGVNS. The full variable domain, its missing parts supplied by reference TRBV25-1 and TRBJ2-5, is EADIYQTPRYLVIGTGKKITLECSQTMGHDKMYWYQQDPGMELHLIHYSYGVNSTEKGDLSSESTVSRIRTEHFPLTLESARPSHTSQYLCASSEKSVDRRQETQYFGPGTRLLVL.

Worth noting for this clonotype: The germline gene is not matched at one end of the junction; a read error may be the cause. The chain employs TRBV29-1 and TRBJ1-6; 7 nucleotides agree with TRBD1. CDR3 length: 14 residues. CDR1 is SQVTM and CDR2 is ANQGSEA in the germline V gene. The DNA for the CDR3 is TGCAGCGTAGACAGGGACAGCCCCGGGGCCACCCTCTACTTT. This codes for CSVDRDSPGATLYF.